This T cell receptor (beta chain) was recovered during a study of blood T cell repertoires in COVID-19. Authors' analysis steps: It was from reference gene primer amplification that nucleated cell counts were estimated. Sequencing used immunoSEQ multiplex PCR; TCRdb keeps in-frame clones, though not all of them. V, J and clone size derive from that table, while D and trimming were established from the DNA sequence. The sample yields around 340,000 clones, approximately 86% seen once. Which cohort a participant joined came from the clinical history participants gave. The CDR3 contains 13 residues. Germline CDR1 reads SGHTA; CDR2 reads FQGNSA. V gave up 8 bases and J gave up 1 base, with 11 bases separating them.

This rearrangement joins TRBV7-2 to TRBJ1-1; no clear D gene. The source of this sequence is a woman between 40 and 50 years old with acute COVID-19. The sequencing input was PBMCs or T cells enriched from blood (not recorded which). DNA for the CDR3: TGTGCCAGCTTCCAGGATAGGAACACTGAAGCTTTCTTT. This codes for CASFQDRNTEAFF.